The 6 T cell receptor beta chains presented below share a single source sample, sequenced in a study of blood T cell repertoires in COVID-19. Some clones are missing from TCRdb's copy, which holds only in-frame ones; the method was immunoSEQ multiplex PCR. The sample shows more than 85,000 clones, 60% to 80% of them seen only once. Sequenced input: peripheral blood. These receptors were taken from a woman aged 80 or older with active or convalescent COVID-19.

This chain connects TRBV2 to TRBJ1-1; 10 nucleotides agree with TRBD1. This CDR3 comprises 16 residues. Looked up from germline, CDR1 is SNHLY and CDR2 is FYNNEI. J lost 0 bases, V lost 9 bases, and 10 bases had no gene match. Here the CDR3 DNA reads TGTGCCAGTGATGTTTGGGGACAGGGGATGAACACTGAAGCTTTCTTT. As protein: CASDVWGQGMNTEAFF.

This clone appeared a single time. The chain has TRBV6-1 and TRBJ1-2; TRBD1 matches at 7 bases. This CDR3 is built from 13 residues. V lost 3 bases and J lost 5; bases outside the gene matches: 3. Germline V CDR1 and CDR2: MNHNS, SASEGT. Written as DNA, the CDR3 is TGTGCCAGCAGTGAGACAGGGCCTTATGGCTACACCTTC. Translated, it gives CASSETGPYGYTF.

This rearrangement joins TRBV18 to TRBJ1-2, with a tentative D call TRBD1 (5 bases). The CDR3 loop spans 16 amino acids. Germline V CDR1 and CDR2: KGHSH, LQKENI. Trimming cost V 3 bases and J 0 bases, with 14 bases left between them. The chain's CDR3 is CASSPNSGLTNYGYTF. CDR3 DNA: TGTGCCAGCTCACCGAATTCGGGACTAACTAACTATGGCTACACCTTC. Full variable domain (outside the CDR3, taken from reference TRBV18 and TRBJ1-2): NAGVMQNPRHLVRRRGQEARLRCSPMKGHSHVYWYRQLPEEGLKFMVYLQKENIIDESGMPKERFSAEFPKEGPSILRIQQVVRGDSAAYFCASSPNSGLTNYGYTFGSGTRLTVV.

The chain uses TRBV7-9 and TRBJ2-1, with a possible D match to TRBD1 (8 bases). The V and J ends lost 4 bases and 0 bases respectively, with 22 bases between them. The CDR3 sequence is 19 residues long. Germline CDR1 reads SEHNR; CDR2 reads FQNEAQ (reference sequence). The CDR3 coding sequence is TGTGCCAGCAGCTCCCTGGGAGGGGACAGGACTCGCTCCTACAATGAGCAGTTCTTC. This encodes CASSSLGGDRTRSYNEQFF.

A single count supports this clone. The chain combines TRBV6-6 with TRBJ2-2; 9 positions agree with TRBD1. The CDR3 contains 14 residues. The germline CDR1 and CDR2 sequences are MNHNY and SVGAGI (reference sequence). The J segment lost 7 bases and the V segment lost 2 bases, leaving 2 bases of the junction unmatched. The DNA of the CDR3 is TGTGCCAGCAGTTACGGGACAGGGAGCGGGGAGCTGTTTTTT. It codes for CASSYGTGSGELFF.

In DNA, the CDR3 is TGTGCCAGCAGCCAAACTAGCGGGTTAACCTACAATGAGCAGTTCTTC. It yields the protein CASSQTSGLTYNEQFF. The V gene is TRBV7-9, the J gene TRBJ2-1; 9 bases map to TRBD2. The CDR3 runs to 16 residues. Germline V CDR1 and CDR2: SEHNR, FQNEAQ (reference sequence). V dropped 5 bases and J dropped 2; count of bases not matched to a gene: 7.